The 24 T cell receptor beta chains below all came from one sample that was sequenced in a study of control samples from healthy donors and cancer patients. Sequencing used immunoSEQ multiplex PCR; TCRdb keeps in-frame clones, though not all of them. The sample yields 120,000 or so clones, about 89% seen once. The sample was blood. These receptors all stem from a woman aged 18-29 years in good health.

This chain links TRBV12-5 with TRBJ1-1; TRBD1 might be the D (5 bases). The CDR3 has 16 amino acids. CDR1 is LGHNT and CDR2 is FRNRAP in the germline V gene. The V end lost 2 bases, the J end lost 0 bases, and 13 bases lay between the germline ends. CDR3 sequence reads: CASGLRQGSLNTEAFF. The CDR3 bases are TGTGCTAGTGGTTTGCGGCAGGGCTCCCTGAACACTGAAGCTTTCTTT.

The CDR3 DNA sequence: TGCAGCGTTGAAGGACCAAAACAGGGACGGGAGACCCAGTACTTC. Protein: CSVEGPKQGRETQYF. The V gene is TRBV29-1, the J gene TRBJ2-5; D possibly corresponds to TRBD1 (6 bases). CDR3 length equals 15 residues. The germline V gene encodes CDR1 SQVTM and CDR2 ANQGSEA. The ends were cut back, 1 base at V and 5 bases at J, with 17 bases in the middle.

This chain uses TRBV24-1 with TRBJ2-1, with D unresolved. The CDR3 runs to 13 residues. From germline, CDR1 is KGHDR and CDR2 SFDVKD. V lost 5 bases and J 6 bases, leaving 10 bases between the germline ends. CDR3: CATSAGRINEQFF. Written as DNA, the CDR3 is TGTGCCACCAGTGCCGGACGTATCAATGAGCAGTTCTTC.

V gene TRBV6-1 combines with J gene TRBJ2-7, with D uncertain. This CDR3 spans 11 amino acids. V shed 2 bases and J shed 5 bases, with 4 bases lying between them. The V gene's germline CDR1 is MNHNS and CDR2 SASEGT. CDR3 in DNA: TGTGCCAGCAGTGAATCCAACGAGCAGTACTTC. Its protein product is CASSESNEQYF.

The chain is built from TRBV7-2 and TRBJ1-1, with TRBD1 identical over 9 bases. With 5 bases clipped from V and 4 bases from J, the junction kept 11 bases outside the gene matches. The CDR3 runs to 16 residues. In germline, CDR1 is SGHTA, CDR2 FQGNSA. DNA for the CDR3: TGTGCCAGCAGCACTCTCGGGACAGGGCGGGGCACTGAAGCTTTCTTT. Translating it yields CASSTLGTGRGTEAFF.

The rearrangement joins TRBV15 to TRBJ2-1, with TRBD1 matching 8 bases. This CDR3 contains 13 residues. CDR1 LNHNV and CDR2 YYDKDF come from the germline V gene (reference sequence). The J segment lost 10 bases and the V segment lost 2 bases, leaving 4 bases of the junction unmatched. CDR3 loop: CATSRQGAREQFF. CDR3 DNA: TGTGCCACCAGCAGACAGGGGGCTAGAGAGCAGTTCTTC.

This chain joins TRBV3-1 (or the pseudogene TRBV3-2) and TRBJ1-4, with D maybe TRBD1 (5 bases). Germline V gives CDR1 LGHDT, CDR2 YNNKEL (reference sequence). The CDR3 loop spans 18 amino acids. V lost 1 base to trimming and J lost 4 bases, with 19 bases between them. Here the CDR3 reads CASSQVPYRQLNNEKLFF. The CDR3 region has the DNA TGTGCCAGCAGCCAAGTTCCCTACCGACAGCTAAATAATGAAAAACTGTTTTTT.

This chain joins TRBV24-1 and TRBJ2-2; 7 positions match TRBD2. CDR3 length: 15 residues. Germline-derived CDR1 and CDR2 are KGHDR and SFDVKD. Trimming at V came to 4 bases and at J to 5 bases, leaving 6 bases not matched to a gene. The CDR3 loop is CATSEGLGATGELFF. The CDR3 nucleotides are TGTGCCACCAGTGAAGGACTAGGAGCGACCGGGGAGCTGTTTTTT.

This sequence joins TRBV7-9 and TRBJ2-5, with D uncertain. Trimming shortened V by 4 bases and J by 4 bases, and 4 bases separated the two germline ends. Per germline, CDR1 SEHNR and CDR2 FQNEAQ (reference sequence). The CDR3 extends over 11 amino acids. The DNA of the CDR3 is TGTGCCAGCAGCTCGCCAGAGACCCAGTACTTC. Encoded protein: CASSSPETQYF.

The J gene is TRBJ2-1, the V gene TRBV24-1; D unresolved. V lost 4 bases and J lost 4, with 10 bases in between. This CDR3 has 14 amino acids. Germline loops: CDR1 KGHDR, CDR2 SFDVKD. CDR3 sequence: CATSDPGRYNEQFF. The CDR3 bases are TGTGCCACCAGTGACCCCGGACGGTACAATGAGCAGTTCTTC.

The chain couples TRBV7-2 to TRBJ2-7; tentatively, D is TRBD1 (5 bases). Trimming removed 2 bases from V and 2 bases from J, with 16 bases in between. The CDR3 extends over 16 amino acids. Germline V lookup: CDR1 SGHTA, CDR2 FQGNSA. CDR3 in amino acids: CASSLTPWSGTYEQYF. DNA of the CDR3: TGTGCCAGCAGCTTAACCCCTTGGTCAGGGACCTACGAGCAGTACTTC.

The chain employs TRBV18 and TRBJ1-1; tentatively, D is TRBD1 (5 bases). The germline gives CDR1 KGHSH, CDR2 LQKENI. The CDR3 runs 13 residues. The germline V and J ends were trimmed by 3 bases and 1 base, with 6 bases remaining between them. Here the CDR3 DNA reads TGTGCCAGCTCACCCGGGGGGAACACTGAAGCTTTCTTT. Its protein product is CASSPGGNTEAFF. Full variable domain (rest looked up from reference TRBV18 and TRBJ1-1): NAGVMQNPRHLVRRRGQEARLRCSPMKGHSHVYWYRQLPEEGLKFMVYLQKENIIDESGMPKERFSAEFPKEGPSILRIQQVVRGDSAAYFCASSPGGNTEAFFGQGTRLTVV.

The chain carries TRBV29-1 and TRBJ2-1; TRBD2 is a possible D gene (6 bases). In germline, CDR1 is SQVTM, CDR2 ANQGSEA. The CDR3 is made up of 16 amino acids. V lost 2 bases, J lost 0 bases, and 14 bases lay in between. The DNA of the CDR3 is TGCAGCGTTGAATGGTTAGCGGTTGACTCCTACAATGAGCAGTTCTTC. This codes for CSVEWLAVDSYNEQFF.

The chain couples TRBV10-3 to TRBJ2-3; 8 bases match TRBD1. The junction had 3 bases not matched to a gene; V was cut back by 2 bases and J by 2 bases. The CDR3 spans 15 residues. The germline gives CDR1 ENHRY, CDR2 SYGVKD. Written as DNA, the CDR3 is TGTGCCATCAGTGAGCGGACAGGGATCACAGATACGCAGTATTTT. Protein product: CAISERTGITDTQYF.

The chain carries TRBV10-3 and TRBJ2-7; D possibly corresponds to TRBD2 (5 bases). Trimming stripped 4 bases from V and 2 bases from J, with 15 bases between. Germline CDR1 and CDR2: ENHRY and SYGVKD. This CDR3 is 15 amino acids long. The CDR3 sequence: CAISGGGSLTYEQYF. CDR3 bases: TGTGCCATCAGTGGGGGTGGGAGTTTAACCTACGAGCAGTACTTC.

This clone was counted once. J is TRBJ2-1 and V is TRBV6-5, with a possible D match to TRBD2 (6 bases). The V gene's germline CDR1 is MNHEY and CDR2 SVGAGI. The CDR3 sequence is 14 residues long. V dropped 6 bases and J dropped 4 bases, with 13 bases sitting between them. As DNA, the CDR3 is TGTGCCAGCAGGCAGGGAGGCCGATACAATGAGCAGTTCTTC. Residues: CASRQGGRYNEQFF.

The rearrangement links TRBV7-2 to TRBJ1-3; D uncertain. Per germline, CDR1 SGHTA and CDR2 FQGNSA. V shed 1 base and J shed 7 bases, with 17 bases lying between them. The CDR3 is 16 residues long. This CDR3 is CASSLEQPTTRNTIYF. CDR3 bases: TGTGCCAGCAGCTTAGAACAGCCTACCACCCGGAACACCATATATTTT.

The chain has TRBV29-1 and TRBJ2-2; tentatively, D is TRBD1 or TRBD2 (5 bases each). Germline CDR1 SQVTM, CDR2 ANQGSEA. The CDR3 covers 15 residues. Trimming cost V 4 bases and J 5 bases, with 17 bases left between them. The CDR3 sequence is CSVATGAIGTGELFF. DNA of the CDR3: TGCAGCGTTGCAACCGGGGCTATTGGGACCGGGGAGCTGTTTTTT.

The chain combines TRBV28 with TRBJ1-2; D is perhaps TRBD1 (5 bases). The germline CDR1 and CDR2 sequences are MDHEN and SYDVKM. The CDR3 spans 14 residues. With 3 bases removed from V and 4 bases from J, the gap between germline ends came to 12 bases. DNA of the CDR3: TGTGCCAGCAGTTTGGACACGAAGTTCTATGGCTACACCTTC. Its protein product is CASSLDTKFYGYTF.

The rearrangement joins TRBV7-9 to TRBJ2-1; 11 positions agree with TRBD2. The CDR3 totals 16 residues. After removal of 5 bases from V and 7 bases from J, the junction contained 10 bases not matched to a gene. Germline CDR1 and CDR2: SEHNR and FQNEAQ (reference sequence). For the CDR3, the DNA is TGTGCCAGCAGCCCCTCTAAGACTAGCGGGGCGAATGAGCAGTTCTTC. Protein sequence: CASSPSKTSGANEQFF.

V and J are TRBV7-3 and TRBJ2-1, with no clear D. CDR3 length equals 13 residues. V lost 1 base and J lost 3, with 4 bases in between. The germline gives CDR1 SGHTA, CDR2 FQGTGA. The CDR3 region has the DNA TGTGCCAGCAGCTTAAATCGCTACAATGAGCAGTTCTTC. The encoded protein is CASSLNRYNEQFF.

The gene calls are TRBV7-9 and TRBJ2-7, with a possible D match to TRBD1 (5 bases). The CDR3 runs 14 residues. Trimming stripped 5 bases from V and 5 bases from J, with 16 bases between. Germline CDR1 reads SEHNR; CDR2 reads FQNEAQ (reference sequence). The chain's CDR3 is CASSPSQGGDEQYF. The CDR3 DNA is TGTGCCAGCAGCCCCTCTCAGGGTGGCGACGAGCAGTACTTC.

This sequence joins TRBV18 and TRBJ2-5; perhaps TRBD2 as D (7 bases). The germline V gene encodes CDR1 KGHSH and CDR2 LQKENI. V was shortened by 0 bases and J by 7 bases, with 18 bases between the two germline ends. The CDR3 is made up of 16 amino acids. The CDR3 loop is CASSPPAGAAPGTQYF. DNA for the CDR3: TGTGCCAGCTCACCACCGGCGGGGGCCGCCCCAGGGACCCAGTACTTC. Based on the CDR3 plus reference TRBV18 and TRBJ2-5, the full variable domain is NAGVMQNPRHLVRRRGQEARLRCSPMKGHSHVYWYRQLPEEGLKFMVYLQKENIIDESGMPKERFSAEFPKEGPSILRIQQVVRGDSAAYFCASSPPAGAAPGTQYFGPGTRLLVL.

The J gene is TRBJ2-3, the V gene TRBV5-4; D is ambiguous. V lost 2 bases and J 8 bases, leaving 9 bases between the germline ends. The CDR3 spans 12 residues. CDR1 and CDR2 from the germline V gene are SGHNT and YYREEE (reference sequence). As DNA, the CDR3 is TGTGCCAGCAGCTTAGCCGCCGGTACGCAGTATTTT. Translation gives CASSLAAGTQYF.